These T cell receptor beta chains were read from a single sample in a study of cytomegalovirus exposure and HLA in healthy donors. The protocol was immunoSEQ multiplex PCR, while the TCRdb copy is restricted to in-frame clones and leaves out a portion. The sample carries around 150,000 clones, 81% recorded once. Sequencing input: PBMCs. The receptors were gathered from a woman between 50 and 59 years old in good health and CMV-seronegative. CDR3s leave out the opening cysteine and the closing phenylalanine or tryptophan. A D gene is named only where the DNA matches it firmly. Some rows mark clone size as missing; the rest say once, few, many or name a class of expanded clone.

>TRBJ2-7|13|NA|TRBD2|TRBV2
ASSEASGASQEQY
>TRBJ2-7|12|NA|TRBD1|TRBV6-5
ASGGRDSSYEQY
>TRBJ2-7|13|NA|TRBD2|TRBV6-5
ASSYSPAGGREQY
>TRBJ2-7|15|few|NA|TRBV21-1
ASSKASGQGVLYEQY
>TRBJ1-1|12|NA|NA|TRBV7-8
ASSTILGQFEAF
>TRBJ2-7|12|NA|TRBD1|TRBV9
ASSAGTGGYEQY
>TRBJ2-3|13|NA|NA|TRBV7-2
ASSLGLDPTDTQY
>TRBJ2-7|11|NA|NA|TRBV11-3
AKTGLPTYEQY
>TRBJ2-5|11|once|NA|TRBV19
ASGTGKIETQY
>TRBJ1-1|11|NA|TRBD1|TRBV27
ASSLSSGGSAF
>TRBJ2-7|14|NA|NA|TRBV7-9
SSSDYKSRPVDEQY
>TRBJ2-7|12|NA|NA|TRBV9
ASSPSQGAYEQY
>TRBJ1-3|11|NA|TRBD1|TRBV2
ASSVTGGNTIY
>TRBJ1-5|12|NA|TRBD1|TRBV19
ASSRTGEGQPQH
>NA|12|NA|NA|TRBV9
ASSVGGSSYEQY
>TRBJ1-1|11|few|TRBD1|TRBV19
ASGQTLNTEAF
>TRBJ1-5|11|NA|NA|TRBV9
ASSGGENQPQH
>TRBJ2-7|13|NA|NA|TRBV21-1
ASSMGGTRRNEQY
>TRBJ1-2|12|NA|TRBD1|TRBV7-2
ASIPKGQGYGYT
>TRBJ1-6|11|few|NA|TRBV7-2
ASSSRGFSPLH
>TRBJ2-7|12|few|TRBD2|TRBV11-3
ASSITSGSHEQY
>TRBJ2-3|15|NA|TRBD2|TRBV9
ASSVGWAGGLTDTQY
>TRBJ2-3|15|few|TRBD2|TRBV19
ASSRGLAGAVSDTQY
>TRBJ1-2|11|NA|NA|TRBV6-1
ASRALGVNGYT
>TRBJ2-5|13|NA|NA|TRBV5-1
ASSRGVTYQETQY
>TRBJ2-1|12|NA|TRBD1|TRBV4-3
ASSQEQGANEQF
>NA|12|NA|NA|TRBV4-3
ASSQDQGFYEQY
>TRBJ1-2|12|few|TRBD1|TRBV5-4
ASSLDRGGYGYT
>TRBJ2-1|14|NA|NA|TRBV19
ASSTLGQGRDNEQF
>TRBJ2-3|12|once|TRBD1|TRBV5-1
ASSLGRGHDTQY
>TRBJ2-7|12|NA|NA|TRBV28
ASSLLTSRDEQY
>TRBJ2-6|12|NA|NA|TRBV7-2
ASMGESGANVLT
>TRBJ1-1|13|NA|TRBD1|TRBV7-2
ASSKFPRGRGEAF
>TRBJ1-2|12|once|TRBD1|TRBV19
ASSRDRGNYGYT
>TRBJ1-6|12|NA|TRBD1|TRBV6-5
ASRPDRGASPLH
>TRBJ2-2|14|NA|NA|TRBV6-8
ASSVTSMEDTGELF
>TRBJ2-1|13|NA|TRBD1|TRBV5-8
ASSLQGASYNEQF
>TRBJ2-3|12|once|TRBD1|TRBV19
ASSVGQGRDTQY
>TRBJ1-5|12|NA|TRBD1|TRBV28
ASSLRQGMQPQH
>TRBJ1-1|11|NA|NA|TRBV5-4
ASSVEQGTEAF
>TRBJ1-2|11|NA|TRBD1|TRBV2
ATTGISNYGYT
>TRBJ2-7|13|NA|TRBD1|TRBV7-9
ASSLGGTGALEQY
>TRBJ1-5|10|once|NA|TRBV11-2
ASSPSNQPQH
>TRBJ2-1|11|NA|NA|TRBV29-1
SVTRAGDNEQF
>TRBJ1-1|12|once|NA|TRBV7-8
ASSLGAGRTEAF
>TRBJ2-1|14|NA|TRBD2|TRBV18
ASSPFSGNKNNEQF
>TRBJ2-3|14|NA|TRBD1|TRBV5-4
ASSALTGGNTDTQY
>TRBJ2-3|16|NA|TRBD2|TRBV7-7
ASSLRVSGALSTDTQY
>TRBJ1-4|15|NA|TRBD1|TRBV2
ASSEPRDRVANEKLF
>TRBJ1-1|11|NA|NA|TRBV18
ASSVLVDTEAF
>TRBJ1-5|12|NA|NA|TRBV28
ASSPLARNQPQH
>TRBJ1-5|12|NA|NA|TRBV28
ASSPSGGNQPQH
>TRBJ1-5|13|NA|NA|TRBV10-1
ASRAECVSNQPQH
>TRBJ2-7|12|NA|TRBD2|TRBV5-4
ASSLAGLADEQY
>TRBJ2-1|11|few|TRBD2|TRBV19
ASKLAGGNEQF
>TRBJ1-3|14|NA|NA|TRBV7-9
ASSLATGSSGNTIY
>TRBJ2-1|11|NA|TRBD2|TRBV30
ACLAGGPYEQF
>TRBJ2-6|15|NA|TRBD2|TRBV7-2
ASSFIAGGTGANVLT